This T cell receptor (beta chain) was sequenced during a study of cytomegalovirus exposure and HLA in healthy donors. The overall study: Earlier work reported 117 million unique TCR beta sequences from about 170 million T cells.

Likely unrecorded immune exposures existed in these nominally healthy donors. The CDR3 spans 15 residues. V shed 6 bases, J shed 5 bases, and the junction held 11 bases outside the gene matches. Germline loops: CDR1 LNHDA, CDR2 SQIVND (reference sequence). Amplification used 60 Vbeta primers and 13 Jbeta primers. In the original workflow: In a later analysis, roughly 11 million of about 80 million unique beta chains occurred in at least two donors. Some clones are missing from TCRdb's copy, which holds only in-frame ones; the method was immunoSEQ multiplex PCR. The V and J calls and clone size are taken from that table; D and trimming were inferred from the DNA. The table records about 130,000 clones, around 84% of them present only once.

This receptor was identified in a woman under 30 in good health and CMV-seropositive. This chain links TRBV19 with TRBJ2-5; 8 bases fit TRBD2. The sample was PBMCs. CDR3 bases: TGTGCCAGTAGCCGCATCTCGGGGGGGCTTGAGACCCAGTACTTC. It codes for CASSRISGGLETQYF.